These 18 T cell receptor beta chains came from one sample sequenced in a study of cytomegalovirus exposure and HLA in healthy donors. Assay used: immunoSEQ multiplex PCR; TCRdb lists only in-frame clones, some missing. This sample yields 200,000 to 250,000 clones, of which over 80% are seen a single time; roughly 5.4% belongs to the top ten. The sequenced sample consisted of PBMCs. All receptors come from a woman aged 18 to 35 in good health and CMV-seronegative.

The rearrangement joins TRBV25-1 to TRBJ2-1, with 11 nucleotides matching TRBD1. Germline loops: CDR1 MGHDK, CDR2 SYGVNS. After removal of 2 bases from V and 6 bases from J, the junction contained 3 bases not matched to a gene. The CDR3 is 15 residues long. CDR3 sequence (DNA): TGTGCCAGCAGTGAACCCGGGACAGGGGGCAATGAGCAGTTCTTC. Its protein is CASSEPGTGGNEQFF.

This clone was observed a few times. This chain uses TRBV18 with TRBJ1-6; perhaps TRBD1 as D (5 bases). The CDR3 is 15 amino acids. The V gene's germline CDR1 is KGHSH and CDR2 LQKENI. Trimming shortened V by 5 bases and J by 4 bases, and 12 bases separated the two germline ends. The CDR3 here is CASSSETDYNSPLHF. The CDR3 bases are TGTGCCAGCTCATCCGAGACAGATTATAATTCACCCCTCCACTTT.

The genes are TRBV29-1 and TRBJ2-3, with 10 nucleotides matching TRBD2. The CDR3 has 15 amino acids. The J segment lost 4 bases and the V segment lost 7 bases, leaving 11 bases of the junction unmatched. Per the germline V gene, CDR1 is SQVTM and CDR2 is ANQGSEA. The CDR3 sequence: CSAVGLAASPDTQYF. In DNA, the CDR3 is TGCAGCGCCGTCGGACTAGCGGCCTCCCCAGATACGCAGTATTTT.

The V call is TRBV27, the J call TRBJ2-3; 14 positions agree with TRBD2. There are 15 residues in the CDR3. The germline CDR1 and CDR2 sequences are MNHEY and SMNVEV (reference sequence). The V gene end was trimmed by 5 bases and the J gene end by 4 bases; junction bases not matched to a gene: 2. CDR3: CASSQTSGRADTQYF. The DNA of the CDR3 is TGTGCCAGCAGTCAGACTAGCGGGAGGGCAGATACGCAGTATTTT.

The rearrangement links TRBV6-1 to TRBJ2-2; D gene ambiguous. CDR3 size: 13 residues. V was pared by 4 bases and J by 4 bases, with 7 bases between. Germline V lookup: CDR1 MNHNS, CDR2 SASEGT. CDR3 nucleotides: TGTGCCAGCAGTGGTTTCGGCACCGGGGAGCTGTTTTTT. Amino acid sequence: CASSGFGTGELFF.

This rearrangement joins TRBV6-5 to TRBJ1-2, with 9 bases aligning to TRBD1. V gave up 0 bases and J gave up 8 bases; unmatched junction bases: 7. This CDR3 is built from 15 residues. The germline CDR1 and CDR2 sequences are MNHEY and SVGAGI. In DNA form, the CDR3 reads TGTGCCAGCAGTTACTCTAGGGACAGGGATAGCGGCTACACCTTC. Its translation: CASSYSRDRDSGYTF.

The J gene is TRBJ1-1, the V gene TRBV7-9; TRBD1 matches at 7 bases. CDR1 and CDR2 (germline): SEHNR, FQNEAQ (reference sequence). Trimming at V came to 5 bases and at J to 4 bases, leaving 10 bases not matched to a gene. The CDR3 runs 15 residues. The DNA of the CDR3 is TGTGCCAGCAGCCGGGACTCACAGGGGCCCACTGAAGCTTTCTTT. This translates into CASSRDSQGPTEAFF. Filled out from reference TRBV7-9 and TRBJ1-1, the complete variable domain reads DTGVSQNPRHKITKRGQNVTFRCDPISEHNRLYWYRQTLGQGPEFLTYFQNEAQLEKSRLLSDRFSAERPKGSFSTLEIQRTEQGDSAMYLCASSRDSQGPTEAFFGQGTRLTVV.

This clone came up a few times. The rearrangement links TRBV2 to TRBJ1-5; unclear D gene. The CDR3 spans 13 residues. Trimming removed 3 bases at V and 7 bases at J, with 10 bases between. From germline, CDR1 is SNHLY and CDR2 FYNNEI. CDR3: CASSDWGLQPQHF. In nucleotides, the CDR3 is TGTGCCAGCAGTGACTGGGGATTGCAGCCCCAGCATTTT.

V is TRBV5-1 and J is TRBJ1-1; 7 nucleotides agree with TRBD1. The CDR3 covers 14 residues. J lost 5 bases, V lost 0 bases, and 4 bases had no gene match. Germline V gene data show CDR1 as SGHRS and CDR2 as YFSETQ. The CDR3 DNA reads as TGCGCCAGCAGCTTGGCAGGGGGTTGGACTGAAGCTTTCTTT. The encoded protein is CASSLAGGWTEAFF. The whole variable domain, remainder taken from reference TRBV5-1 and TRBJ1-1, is KAGVTQTPRYLIKTRGQQVTLSCSPISGHRSVSWYQQTPGQGLQFLFEYFSETQRNKGNFPGRFSGRQFSNSRSEMNVSTLELGDSALYLCASSLAGGWTEAFFGQGTRLTVV.

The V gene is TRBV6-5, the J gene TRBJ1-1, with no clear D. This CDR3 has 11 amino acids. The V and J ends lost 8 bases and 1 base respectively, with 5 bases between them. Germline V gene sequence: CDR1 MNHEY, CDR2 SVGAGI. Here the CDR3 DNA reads TGTGCCAGCCTTAGGAACACTGAAGCTTTCTTT. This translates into CASLRNTEAFF.

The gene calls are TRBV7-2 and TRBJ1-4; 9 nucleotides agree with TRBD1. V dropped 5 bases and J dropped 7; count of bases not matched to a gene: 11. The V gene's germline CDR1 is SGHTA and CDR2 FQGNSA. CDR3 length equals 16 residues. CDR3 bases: TGTGCCAGCAGCATAACTTCCGGGACAGGGTTTGAAAAACTGTTTTTT. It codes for CASSITSGTGFEKLFF.

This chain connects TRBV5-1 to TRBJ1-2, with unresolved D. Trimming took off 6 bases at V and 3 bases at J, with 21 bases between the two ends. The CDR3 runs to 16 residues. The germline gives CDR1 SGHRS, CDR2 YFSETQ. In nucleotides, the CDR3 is TGCGCCAGCACCTCTAACCCACTACAGAATCACTATGGCTACACCTTC. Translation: CASTSNPLQNHYGYTF.

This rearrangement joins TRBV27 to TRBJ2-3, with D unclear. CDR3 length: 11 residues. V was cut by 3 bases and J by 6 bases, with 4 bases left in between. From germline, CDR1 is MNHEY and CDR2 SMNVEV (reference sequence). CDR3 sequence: CASSFRDTQYF. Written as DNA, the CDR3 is TGTGCCAGCAGTTTTAGGGATACGCAGTATTTT.

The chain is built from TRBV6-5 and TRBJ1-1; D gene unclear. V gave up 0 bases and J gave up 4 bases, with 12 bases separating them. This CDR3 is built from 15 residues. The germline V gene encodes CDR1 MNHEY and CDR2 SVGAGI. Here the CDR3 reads CASSYSSAAGTEAFF. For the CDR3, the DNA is TGTGCCAGCAGTTACTCTAGCGCCGCCGGCACTGAAGCTTTCTTT.

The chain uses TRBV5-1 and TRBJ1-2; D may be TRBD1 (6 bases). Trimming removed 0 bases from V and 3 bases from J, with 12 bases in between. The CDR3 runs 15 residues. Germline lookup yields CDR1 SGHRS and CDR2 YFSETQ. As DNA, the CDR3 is TGCGCCAGCAGCTTGGGTTTCAGGACAGACTATGGCTACACCTTC. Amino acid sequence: CASSLGFRTDYGYTF.

CDR3 bases: TGTGCCAGTACTTTACGACAGGGATATAGCAATCAGCCCCAGCATTTT. Its translation: CASTLRQGYSNQPQHF. The chain joins TRBV19 to TRBJ1-5; 7 positions match TRBD1. This CDR3 contains 16 residues. V gave up 7 bases and J gave up 0 bases; unmatched junction bases: 9. Germline CDR1 is LNHDA and CDR2 is SQIVND (reference sequence).

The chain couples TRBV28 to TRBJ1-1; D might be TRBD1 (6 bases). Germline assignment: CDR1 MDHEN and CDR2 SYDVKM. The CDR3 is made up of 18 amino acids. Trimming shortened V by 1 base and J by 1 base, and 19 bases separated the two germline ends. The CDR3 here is CASSLSAGGRLGNTEAFF. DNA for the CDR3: TGTGCCAGCAGTTTATCAGCTGGGGGGCGGCTTGGGAACACTGAAGCTTTCTTT.

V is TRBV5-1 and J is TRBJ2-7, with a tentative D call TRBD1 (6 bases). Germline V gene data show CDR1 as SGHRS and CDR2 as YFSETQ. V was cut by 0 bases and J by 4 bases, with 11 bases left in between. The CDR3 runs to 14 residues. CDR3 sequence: CASSLVGQQYEQYF. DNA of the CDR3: TGCGCCAGCAGCTTGGTAGGACAGCAATACGAGCAGTACTTC.